These T cell receptor beta chains were read from a single sample in a study of OX40 agonist ivuxolimab in advanced cancers. Profiling relied on immunoSEQ multiplex PCR, and the TCRdb table lists in-frame clones only, not all of them. The sample carries 80,000 to 95,000 clones, 80% to 90% recorded once. This material consisted of CD4+ or CD8+ T cells sorted from blood, taken in a trial of the OX40 agonist ivuxolimab. Receptors originate from an adult with an advanced solid tumor such as melanoma, head and neck, liver or kidney cancer. CDR3s leave out the opening cysteine and the closing phenylalanine or tryptophan. Each record gives: J gene, V gene, CDR3 protein.

J: TRBJ2-2; V: TRBV5-1; CDR3: ASSFTASNTGELF
J: TRBJ2-2; V: TRBV7-9; CDR3: ASSLWRDNTGELF
J: TRBJ2-7; V: TRBV5-4; CDR3: ASSLVGRGDSNEQY
J: TRBJ2-4; V: TRBV7-9; CDR3: ASSLDLGLNIQY
J: TRBJ2-5; V: TRBV5-8; CDR3: ASSLVGGETQY
J: TRBJ2-7; V: TRBV28; CDR3: ASSLLGGTALEQY
J: TRBJ1-6; V: TRBV7-3; CDR3: ASSLERRPHIHNSPLH
J: TRBJ2-7; V: TRBV28; CDR3: ATRQESSYEQY
J: TRBJ2-7; V: TRBV14; CDR3: ASSQVYGSRATYEQY
J: TRBJ2-5; V: TRBV7-3; CDR3: ASSLVGTGGQETQY
J: TRBJ1-2; V: TRBV28; CDR3: ASSGQVRNYGYT
J: TRBJ2-7; V: TRBV6-1; CDR3: ATMSTGSSYEQY
J: TRBJ1-6; V: TRBV5-1; CDR3: ASSLEGDSLGSPLH
J: TRBJ1-1; V: TRBV27; CDR3: ASSLVPGGEAF
J: TRBJ2-1; V: TRBV11-3; CDR3: ASSLEMGLAGNNEQF
J: TRBJ2-3; V: TRBV5-1; CDR3: ASSTGGIEDTQY
J: TRBJ2-5; V: TRBV9; CDR3: ASSVSGTGGGETQY
J: TRBJ2-7; V: TRBV5-4; CDR3: ASSLRVSRYEQY
J: TRBJ2-4; V: TRBV7-8; CDR3: ASSLVGGGANIQY
J: TRBJ2-2; V: TRBV7-3; CDR3: ASSFGVNTGELF
J: TRBJ2-3; V: TRBV11-2; CDR3: ASSPARGVTDTQY
J: TRBJ1-4; V: TRBV28; CDR3: ASSLFGTEKEKLF
J: TRBJ1-5; V: TRBV30; CDR3: AWSDYRSDQPQH
J: TRBJ2-6; V: TRBV10-3; CDR3: AISEHHSGANVLT
J: TRBJ2-1; V: TRBV5-1; CDR3: ASRLAGGPYNEQF
J: TRBJ2-7; V: TRBV2; CDR3: ASKTSYEQY
J: TRBJ1-1; V: TRBV2; CDR3: ASTGDRRGEAF
J: TRBJ2-3; V: TRBV11-1; CDR3: ASSLEGDRVSDTQY
J: TRBJ1-4; V: TRBV19; CDR3: ASSIDHRGANEKLF
J: TRBJ1-2; V: TRBV5-1; CDR3: ASSFEPSDGYT
J: TRBJ1-1; V: TRBV6-6; CDR3: ASSYPPNLGAF
J: TRBJ1-6; V: TRBV28; CDR3: ASKQGHSPLH
J: TRBJ2-7; V: TRBV27; CDR3: ASSLSGTGKYEQY
J: TRBJ2-5; V: TRBV2; CDR3: ASSEIWSGGLETQY
J: TRBJ2-5; V: TRBV9; CDR3: ASSVSGLLQETQY
J: TRBJ1-1; V: TRBV2; CDR3: ASLTGVNTEAF
J: TRBJ2-3; V: TRBV5-1; CDR3: ATRTSGGDTDTQY
J: TRBJ2-5; V: TRBV5-4; CDR3: ASRHARGGETQY
J: TRBJ2-1; V: TRBV7-6; CDR3: ASSLEQGEHNEQF
J: TRBJ1-1; V: TRBV2; CDR3: ASSERSDGTEAF
J: TRBJ2-3; V: TRBV30; CDR3: AWTQGSYTQY
J: TRBJ1-1; V: TRBV6-5; CDR3: ASLRGMNTEAF